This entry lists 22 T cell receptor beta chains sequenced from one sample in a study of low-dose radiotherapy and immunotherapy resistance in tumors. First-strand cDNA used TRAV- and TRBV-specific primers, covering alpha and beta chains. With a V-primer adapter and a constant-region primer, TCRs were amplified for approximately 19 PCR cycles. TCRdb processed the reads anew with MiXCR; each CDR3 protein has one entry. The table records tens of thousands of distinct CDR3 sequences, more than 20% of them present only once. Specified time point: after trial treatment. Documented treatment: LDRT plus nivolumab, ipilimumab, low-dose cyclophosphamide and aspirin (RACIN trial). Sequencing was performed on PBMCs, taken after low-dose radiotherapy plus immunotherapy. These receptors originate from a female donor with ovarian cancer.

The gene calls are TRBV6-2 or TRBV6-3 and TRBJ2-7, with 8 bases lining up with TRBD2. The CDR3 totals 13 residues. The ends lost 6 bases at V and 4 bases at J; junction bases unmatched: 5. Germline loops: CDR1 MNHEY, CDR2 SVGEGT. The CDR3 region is CASSLGLDYEQYF. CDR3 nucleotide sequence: TGTGCCAGCAGCCTGGGACTAGATTACGAGCAGTACTTC.

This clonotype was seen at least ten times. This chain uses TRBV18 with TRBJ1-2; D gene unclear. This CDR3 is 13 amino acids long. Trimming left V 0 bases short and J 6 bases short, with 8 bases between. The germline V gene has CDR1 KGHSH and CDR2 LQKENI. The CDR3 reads CASSPPNENGYTF. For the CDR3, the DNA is TGTGCCAGCTCACCACCTAATGAGAATGGCTACACCTTC.

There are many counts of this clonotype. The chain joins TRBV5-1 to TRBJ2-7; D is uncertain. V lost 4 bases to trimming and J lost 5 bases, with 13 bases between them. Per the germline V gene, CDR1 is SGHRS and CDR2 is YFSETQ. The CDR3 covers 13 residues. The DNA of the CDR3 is TGCGCCAGCAGCAGACCAAACAGCAACGAGCAGTACTTC. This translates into CASSRPNSNEQYF. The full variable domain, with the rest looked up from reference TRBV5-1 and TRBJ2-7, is KAGVTQTPRYLIKTRGQQVTLSCSPISGHRSVSWYQQTPGQGLQFLFEYFSETQRNKGNFPGRFSGRQFSNSRSEMNVSTLELGDSALYLCASSRPNSNEQYFGPGTRLTVT.

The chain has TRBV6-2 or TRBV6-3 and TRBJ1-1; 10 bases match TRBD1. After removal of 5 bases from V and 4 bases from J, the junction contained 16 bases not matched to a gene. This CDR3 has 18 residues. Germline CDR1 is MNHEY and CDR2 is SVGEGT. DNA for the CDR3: TGTGCCAGCAGTCTCGAGCGACGGACAGGGGGAAGGAGCACTGAAGCTTTCTTT. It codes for CASSLERRTGGRSTEAFF.

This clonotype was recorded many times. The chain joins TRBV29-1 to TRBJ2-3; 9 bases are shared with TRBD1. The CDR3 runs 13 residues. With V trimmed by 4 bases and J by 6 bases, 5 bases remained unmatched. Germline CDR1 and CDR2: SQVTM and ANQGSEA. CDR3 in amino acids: CSVGDRVRDTQYF. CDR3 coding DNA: TGCAGCGTTGGGGACAGGGTACGGGATACGCAGTATTTT.

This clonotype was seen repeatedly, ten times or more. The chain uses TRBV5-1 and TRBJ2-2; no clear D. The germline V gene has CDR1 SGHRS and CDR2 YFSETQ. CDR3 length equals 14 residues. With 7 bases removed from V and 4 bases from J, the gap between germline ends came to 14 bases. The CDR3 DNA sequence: TGCGCCAGCGGGCGCACATTCACCACCGGGGAGCTGTTTTTT. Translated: CASGRTFTTGELFF.

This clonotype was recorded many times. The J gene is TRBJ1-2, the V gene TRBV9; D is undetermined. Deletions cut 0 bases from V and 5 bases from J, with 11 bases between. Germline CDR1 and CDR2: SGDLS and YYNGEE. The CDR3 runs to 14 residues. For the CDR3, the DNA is TGTGCCAGCAGCGTAGCCCTGGCTGGGTATGGCTACACCTTC. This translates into CASSVALAGYGYTF.

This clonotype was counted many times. As DNA, the CDR3 is TGTGCCACCGGAACAGGGCCAGCGGGAGGCGGGGAGACCCAGTACTTC. Protein sequence: CATGTGPAGGGETQYF. The gene calls are TRBV28 and TRBJ2-5, with 9 bases identical to TRBD2. The CDR3 totals 16 residues. V lost 10 bases, J lost 5 bases, and 17 bases stayed unmatched. Germline CDR1 MDHEN, CDR2 SYDVKM. Drawing the rest from reference TRBV28 and TRBJ2-5, the complete variable domain is DVKVTQSSRYLVKRTGEKVFLECVQDMDHENMFWYRQDPGLGLRLIYFSYDVKMKEKGDIPEGYSVSREKKERFSLILESASTNQTSMYLCATGTGPAGGGETQYFGPGTRLLVL.

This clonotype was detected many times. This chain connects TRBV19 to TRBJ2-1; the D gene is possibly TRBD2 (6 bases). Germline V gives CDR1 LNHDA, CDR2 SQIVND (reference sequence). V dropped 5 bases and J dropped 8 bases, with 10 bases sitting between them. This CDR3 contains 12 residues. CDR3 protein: CASSVLAHEQFF. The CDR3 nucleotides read TGTGCCAGTAGTGTTCTAGCGCATGAGCAGTTCTTC. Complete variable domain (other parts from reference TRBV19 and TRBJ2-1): DGGITQSPKYLFRKEGQNVTLSCEQNLNHDAMYWYRQDPGQGLRLIYYSQIVNDFQKGDIAEGYSVSREKKESFPLTVTSAQKNPTAFYLCASSVLAHEQFFGPGTRLTVL.

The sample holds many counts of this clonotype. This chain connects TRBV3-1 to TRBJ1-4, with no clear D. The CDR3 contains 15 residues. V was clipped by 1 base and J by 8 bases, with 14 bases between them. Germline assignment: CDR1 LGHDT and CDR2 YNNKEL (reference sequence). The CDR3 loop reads CASSQGSEGGEKLFF. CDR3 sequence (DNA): TGTGCCAGCAGCCAAGGGAGCGAGGGTGGGGAAAAACTGTTTTTT.

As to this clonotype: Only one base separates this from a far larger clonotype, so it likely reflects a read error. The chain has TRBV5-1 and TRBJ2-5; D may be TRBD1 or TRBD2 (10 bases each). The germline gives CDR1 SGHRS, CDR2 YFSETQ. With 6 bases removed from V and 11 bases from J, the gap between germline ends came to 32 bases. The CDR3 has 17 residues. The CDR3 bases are TGCGCCAGCAAGGACAGGGGGGCTAGCGGGAGTACCTATGAGCAGTACTTC. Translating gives CASKDRGASGSTYEQYF.

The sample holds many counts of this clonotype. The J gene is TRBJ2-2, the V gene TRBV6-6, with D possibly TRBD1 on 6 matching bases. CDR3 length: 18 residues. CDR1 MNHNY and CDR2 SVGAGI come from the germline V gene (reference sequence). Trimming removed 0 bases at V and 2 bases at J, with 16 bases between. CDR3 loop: CASSYSGIGQRNTGELFF. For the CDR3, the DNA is TGTGCCAGCAGTTACTCGGGTATTGGACAGAGAAACACCGGGGAGCTGTTTTTT.

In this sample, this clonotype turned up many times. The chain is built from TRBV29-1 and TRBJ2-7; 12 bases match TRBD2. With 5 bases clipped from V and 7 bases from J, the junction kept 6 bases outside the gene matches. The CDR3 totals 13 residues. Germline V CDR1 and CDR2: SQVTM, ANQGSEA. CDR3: CSVKTSGSGEQYF. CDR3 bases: TGCAGCGTTAAGACTAGCGGGAGTGGAGAGCAGTACTTC.

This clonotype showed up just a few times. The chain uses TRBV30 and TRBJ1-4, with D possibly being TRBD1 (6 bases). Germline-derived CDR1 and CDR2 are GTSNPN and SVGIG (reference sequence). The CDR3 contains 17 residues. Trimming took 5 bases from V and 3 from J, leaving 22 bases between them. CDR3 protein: CAWSSHLPDSSNEKLFF. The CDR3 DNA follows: TGTGCCTGGTCTTCACATCTTCCGGACAGTTCTAATGAAAAACTGTTTTTT. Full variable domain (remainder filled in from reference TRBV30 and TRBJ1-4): SQTIHQWPATLVQPVGSPLSLECTVEGTSNPNLYWYRQAAGRGLQLLFYSVGIGQISSEVPQNLSASRPQDRQFILSSKKLLLSDSGFYLCAWSSHLPDSSNEKLFFGSGTQLSVL.

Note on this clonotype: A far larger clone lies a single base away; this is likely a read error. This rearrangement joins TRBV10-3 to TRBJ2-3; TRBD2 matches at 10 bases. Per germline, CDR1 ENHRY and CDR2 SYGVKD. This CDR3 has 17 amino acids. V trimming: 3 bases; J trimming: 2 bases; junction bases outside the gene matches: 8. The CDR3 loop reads CAISEGILAGVTDTQYF. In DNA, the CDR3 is TGTGCCATCAGTGAAGGGATCCTAGCGGGAGTCACAGATACGCAGTATTTT.

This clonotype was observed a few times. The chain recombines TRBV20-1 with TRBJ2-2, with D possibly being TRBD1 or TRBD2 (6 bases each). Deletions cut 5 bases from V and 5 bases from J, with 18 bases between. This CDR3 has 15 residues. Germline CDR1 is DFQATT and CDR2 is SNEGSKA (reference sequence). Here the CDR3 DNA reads TGCAGTGCTCATAGGGCAGGAGGGGGAACCGGGGAGCTGTTTTTT. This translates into CSAHRAGGGTGELFF.

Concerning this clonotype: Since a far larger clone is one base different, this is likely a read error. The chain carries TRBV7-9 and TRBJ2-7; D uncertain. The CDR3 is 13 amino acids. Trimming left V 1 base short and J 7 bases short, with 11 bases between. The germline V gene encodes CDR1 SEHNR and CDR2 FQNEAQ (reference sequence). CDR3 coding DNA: TGTGCCAGCAGCTTAGTAGGTTACAATGAGCAGTACTTC. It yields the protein CASSLVGYNEQYF. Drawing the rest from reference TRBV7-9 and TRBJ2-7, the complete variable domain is DTGVSQNPRHKITKRGQNVTFRCDPISEHNRLYWYRQTLGQGPEFLTYFQNEAQLEKSRLLSDRFSAERPKGSFSTLEIQRTEQGDSAMYLCASSLVGYNEQYFGPGTRLTVT.

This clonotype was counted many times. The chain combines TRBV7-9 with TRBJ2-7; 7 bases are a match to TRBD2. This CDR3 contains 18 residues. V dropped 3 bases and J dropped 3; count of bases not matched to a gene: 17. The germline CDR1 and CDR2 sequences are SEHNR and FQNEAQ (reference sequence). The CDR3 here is CASSFPTRGGAYLYEQYF. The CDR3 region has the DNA TGTGCCAGCAGCTTTCCGACTAGGGGAGGGGCTTATCTCTACGAGCAGTACTTC. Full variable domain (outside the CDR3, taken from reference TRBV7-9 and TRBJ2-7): DTGVSQNPRHKITKRGQNVTFRCDPISEHNRLYWYRQTLGQGPEFLTYFQNEAQLEKSRLLSDRFSAERPKGSFSTLEIQRTEQGDSAMYLCASSFPTRGGAYLYEQYFGPGTRLTVT.

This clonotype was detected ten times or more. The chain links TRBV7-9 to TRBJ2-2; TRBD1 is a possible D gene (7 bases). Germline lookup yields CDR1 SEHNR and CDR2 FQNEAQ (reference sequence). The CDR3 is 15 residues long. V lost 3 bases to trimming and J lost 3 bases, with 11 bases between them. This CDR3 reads CASSLAGTDTGELFF. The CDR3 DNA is TGTGCCAGCAGCTTGGCGGGGACAGACACCGGGGAGCTGTTTTTT.

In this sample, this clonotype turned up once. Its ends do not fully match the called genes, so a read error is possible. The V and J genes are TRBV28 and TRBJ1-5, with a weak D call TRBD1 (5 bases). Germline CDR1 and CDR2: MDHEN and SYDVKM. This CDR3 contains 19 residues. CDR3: CASSPRGTGPAGGNQPPHF. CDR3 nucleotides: TGTGCCAGCAGCCCTAGAGGGACGGGGCCCGCGGGAGGCAATCAGCCCCCGCATTTT.

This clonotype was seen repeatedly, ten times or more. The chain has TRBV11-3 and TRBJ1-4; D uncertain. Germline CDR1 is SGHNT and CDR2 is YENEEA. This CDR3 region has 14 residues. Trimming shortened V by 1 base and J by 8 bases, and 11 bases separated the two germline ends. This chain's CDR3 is CASSLGPLGEKLFF. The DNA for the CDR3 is TGTGCCAGCAGCTTAGGACCGCTCGGGGAAAAACTGTTTTTT.

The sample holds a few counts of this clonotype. CDR3 DNA: TGTGCCTGGAGTGTAGGGTACAGGGGACCTATGAACACTGAAGCTTTCTTT. Protein product: CAWSVGYRGPMNTEAFF. The chain employs TRBV30 and TRBJ1-1, with TRBD1 matching over 7 bases. CDR3 length: 17 amino acids. The V segment lost 0 bases and the J segment 0 bases; nucleotides outside the gene matches: 10. The V gene's germline CDR1 is GTSNPN and CDR2 SVGIG (reference sequence).